The TCR beta chain under discussion was sequenced for a study of shared T cell receptors in the human thymus. Trimming took off 6 bases at V and 8 bases at J, with 8 bases between the two ends. The CDR3 length is 11 residues. The germline CDR1 and CDR2 sequences are DFQATT and SNEGSKA (reference sequence). Generated by immunoSEQ multiplex PCR, the TCRdb table keeps only in-frame clones and is missing some. The table has 650,000 to 950,000 clones, 70% to 90% seen once. These records were also assigned to another study, of human thymus T cells. As reported in that work: Congenital heart defects were the reason for the corrective surgery that the donors, healthy Finnish infants, were having. Thymus was obtained from resections taken during corrective heart surgery. Gene usage for V and J segments appeared biased in thymic and blood repertoires. Highly overlapping thymic repertoires among unrelated individuals were reported in related research.

The source of this sequence is a girl in the first two years of life with a congenital heart defect. Source material: thymocytes. The rearrangement joins TRBV20-1 to TRBJ1-6; D is uncertain. As DNA, the CDR3 is TGCAGTGCCCCATCGGATTCACCCCTCCACTTT. Amino acids: CSAPSDSPLHF.